These T cell receptor beta chains were read from a single sample in a study of blood T cell repertoires in COVID-19. Measured with immunoSEQ multiplex PCR; TCRdb has only the in-frame clones, and not every one. The sample lists over 150,000 clones; around 83% were seen once. The sample was peripheral blood. These receptor sequences come from a man aged 50-59 years with active or convalescent COVID-19. The CDR3 runs from the conserved cysteine through the conserved F or W. The order of the fields is V gene, CDR3 length, clone size, D gene, J gene, CDR3 protein, CDR3 DNA. The D gene is left open where the match is weak. A clone size is listed for some rows: how often the clone was seen (once, few, many), or a class if it is expanded.

v_gene: TRBV11-2; len: 15; abundance: -; d_gene: -; j_gene: TRBJ1-2; CDR3aa: CASSLDGGGIYGYTF; CDR3nt: TGTGCCAGCAGCTTAGATGGCGGGGGGATCTATGGCTACACCTTC
v_gene: TRBV5-4; len: 13; abundance: -; d_gene: -; j_gene: TRBJ2-7; CDR3aa: CASSLESRDWQYF; CDR3nt: TGTGCCAGCAGCTTGGAATCCAGGGATTGGCAGTACTTC
v_gene: TRBV7-9; len: 16; abundance: -; d_gene: TRBD2; j_gene: TRBJ2-3; CDR3aa: CASSSLAGGGTYTQYF; CDR3nt: TGTGCCAGCAGTTCCCTAGCGGGAGGGGGCACATATACGCAGTATTTT
v_gene: TRBV6-5; len: 15; abundance: few; d_gene: TRBD2; j_gene: TRBJ2-7; CDR3aa: CASSLKASGGYEQYF; CDR3nt: TGTGCCAGCAGTTTAAAGGCTAGCGGGGGCTACGAGCAGTACTTC
v_gene: TRBV10-3; len: 14; abundance: -; d_gene: -; j_gene: TRBJ1-6; CDR3aa: CAISRDLGNSPLHF; CDR3nt: TGTGCCATCAGTCGGGACTTAGGAAATTCACCCCTCCACTTT
v_gene: TRBV7-9; len: 14; abundance: -; d_gene: -; j_gene: TRBJ2-2; CDR3aa: CASSLELHTGELFF; CDR3nt: TGTGCCAGCAGCTTAGAGCTCCACACCGGGGAGCTGTTTTTT
v_gene: TRBV5-5; len: 15; abundance: few; d_gene: TRBD1; j_gene: TRBJ1-2; CDR3aa: CASSPRTGAPRGYTF; CDR3nt: TGTGCCAGCAGCCCACGGACAGGGGCACCTCGGGGCTACACCTTC
v_gene: TRBV6-5; len: 14; abundance: -; d_gene: -; j_gene: TRBJ1-5; CDR3aa: CASSYTRGGQPQHF; CDR3nt: TGTGCCAGCAGTTACACAAGGGGAGGACAGCCCCAGCATTTT
v_gene: TRBV2; len: 17; abundance: -; d_gene: TRBD1; j_gene: TRBJ1-4; CDR3aa: CASSGGTGGAGNEKLFF; CDR3nt: TGTGCCAGCAGTGGGGGGACAGGGGGCGCCGGGAATGAAAAACTGTTTTTT
v_gene: TRBV4-3; len: 15; abundance: once; d_gene: -; j_gene: TRBJ2-7; CDR3aa: CASSQAGGDSYEQYF; CDR3nt: TGCGCCAGCAGCCAAGCTGGGGGCGACTCCTACGAGCAGTACTTC
v_gene: TRBV7-2; len: 15; abundance: -; d_gene: -; j_gene: TRBJ1-6; CDR3aa: CASTSLLGWNSPLHF; CDR3nt: TGTGCCAGCACCTCCCTCCTAGGTTGGAATTCACCCCTCCACTTT
v_gene: TRBV24-1; len: 13; abundance: -; d_gene: -; j_gene: TRBJ1-2; CDR3aa: CATNPDGVGGYTF; CDR3nt: TGTGCCACCAATCCCGACGGGGTAGGCGGCTACACCTTC
v_gene: TRBV6-5; len: 14; abundance: -; d_gene: -; j_gene: TRBJ2-2; CDR3aa: CASRPAGHTGELFF; CDR3nt: TGTGCCAGCAGGCCCGCAGGGCACACCGGGGAGCTGTTTTTT
v_gene: TRBV3-1/TRBV3-2; len: 15; abundance: -; d_gene: -; j_gene: TRBJ2-4; CDR3aa: CASSQDITPTSLQYF; CDR3nt: TGTGCCAGCAGCCAAGATATTACCCCCACTAGTCTACAGTACTTC
v_gene: TRBV6-2/TRBV6-3; len: 11; abundance: -; d_gene: -; j_gene: TRBJ2-7; CDR3aa: CASSYGHEQYF; CDR3nt: TGTGCCAGCAGTTATGGGCACGAGCAGTACTTC
v_gene: TRBV6-4; len: 13; abundance: once; d_gene: TRBD1; j_gene: TRBJ1-2; CDR3aa: CASSDAGGYGYTF; CDR3nt: TGTGCCAGCAGTGATGCAGGGGGCTATGGCTACACCTTC
v_gene: TRBV29-1; len: 12; abundance: -; d_gene: -; j_gene: TRBJ1-4; CDR3aa: CSVVGRDEKLFF; CDR3nt: TGCAGCGTTGTTGGCAGGGATGAAAAACTGTTTTTT
v_gene: TRBV5-1; len: 15; abundance: -; d_gene: -; j_gene: TRBJ1-6; CDR3aa: CASSFRGTYNSPLHF; CDR3nt: TGCGCCAGCAGCTTTCGGGGTACCTATAATTCACCCCTCCACTTT
v_gene: TRBV28; len: 15; abundance: -; d_gene: TRBD1; j_gene: TRBJ1-1; CDR3aa: CASSFLGQGSTEAFF; CDR3nt: TGTGCCAGCAGTTTCCTCGGACAGGGCTCCACTGAAGCTTTCTTT
v_gene: TRBV21-1; len: 16; abundance: once; d_gene: -; j_gene: TRBJ2-7; CDR3aa: CASSKKKAGGQYEQYF; CDR3nt: TGTGCCAGCAGCAAAAAAAAAGCGGGGGGCCAATACGAGCAGTACTTC
v_gene: TRBV5-1; len: 15; abundance: -; d_gene: -; j_gene: TRBJ2-7; CDR3aa: CASSLATDRGYEQYF; CDR3nt: TGCGCCAGCAGCTTGGCCACGGACCGGGGGTACGAGCAGTACTTC
v_gene: TRBV7-3; len: 15; abundance: -; d_gene: TRBD1; j_gene: TRBJ1-2; CDR3aa: CASSRTGGAGYGYTF; CDR3nt: TGTGCCAGCAGCCGCACAGGGGGCGCGGGCTATGGCTACACCTTC
v_gene: TRBV7-9; len: 14; abundance: -; d_gene: -; j_gene: TRBJ2-7; CDR3aa: CASSAERAPLGQYF; CDR3nt: TGTGCCAGCAGCGCCGAGCGGGCACCTCTGGGGCAGTACTTC
v_gene: TRBV9; len: 14; abundance: many; d_gene: -; j_gene: TRBJ1-6; CDR3aa: CASSKGGGNSPLHF; CDR3nt: TGTGCCAGCAGCAAAGGCGGGGGTAATTCACCCCTCCACTTT
v_gene: TRBV18; len: 16; abundance: -; d_gene: TRBD2; j_gene: TRBJ2-1; CDR3aa: CASSSFKRGLYNEQFF; CDR3nt: TGTGCCAGCTCATCGTTCAAGCGGGGGCTATACAATGAGCAGTTCTTC
v_gene: TRBV5-6; len: 18; abundance: -; d_gene: TRBD2; j_gene: TRBJ2-7; CDR3aa: CASSFDSGGLQSSYEQYF; CDR3nt: TGTGCCAGCAGCTTCGATTCGGGGGGACTACAAAGCTCCTACGAGCAGTACTTC
v_gene: TRBV7-8; len: 15; abundance: -; d_gene: TRBD1; j_gene: TRBJ2-2; CDR3aa: CASSPQTGGLGELFF; CDR3nt: TGTGCCAGCAGCCCTCAGACAGGGGGCCTCGGGGAGCTGTTTTTT
v_gene: TRBV7-7; len: 14; abundance: -; d_gene: -; j_gene: TRBJ2-6; CDR3aa: CASSSGTGANVLTF; CDR3nt: TGTGCTAGCAGCTCCGGGACTGGGGCCAACGTCCTGACTTTC
v_gene: TRBV4-2; len: 16; abundance: -; d_gene: -; j_gene: TRBJ2-5; CDR3aa: CASSQDLAARGKTQYF; CDR3nt: TGTGCCAGCAGCCAAGATTTGGCCGCCCGGGGGAAGACCCAGTACTTC
v_gene: TRBV7-6; len: 17; abundance: once; d_gene: TRBD1; j_gene: TRBJ2-1; CDR3aa: CASSFEVGDRAYNEQFF; CDR3nt: TGTGCCAGCAGCTTTGAGGTCGGGGACAGGGCCTACAATGAGCAGTTCTTC
v_gene: TRBV28; len: 14; abundance: -; d_gene: -; j_gene: TRBJ2-1; CDR3aa: CASSLRVSYNEQFF; CDR3nt: TGTGCCAGCAGTTTGAGGGTTTCCTACAATGAGCAGTTCTTC
v_gene: TRBV6-5; len: 14; abundance: -; d_gene: -; j_gene: TRBJ1-1; CDR3aa: CASRKQGYGTEAFF; CDR3nt: TGTGCCAGCAGAAAACAGGGATATGGAACTGAAGCTTTCTTT
v_gene: TRBV2; len: 13; abundance: once; d_gene: -; j_gene: TRBJ2-2; CDR3aa: CASSESNTGELFF; CDR3nt: TGTGCCAGCAGTGAGTCAAACACCGGGGAGCTGTTTTTT
v_gene: TRBV19; len: 18; abundance: once; d_gene: -; j_gene: TRBJ1-3; CDR3aa: CASSQNGQGISSGNTIYF; CDR3nt: TGTGCCAGTAGCCAAAATGGGCAGGGGATCTCCTCTGGAAACACCATATATTTT
v_gene: TRBV4-2; len: 16; abundance: -; d_gene: -; j_gene: TRBJ1-2; CDR3aa: CASSQDPSGPQGGYTF; CDR3nt: TGTGCCAGCAGCCAAGATCCGTCAGGGCCTCAAGGTGGCTACACCTTC
v_gene: TRBV5-1; len: 14; abundance: once; d_gene: TRBD1; j_gene: TRBJ2-5; CDR3aa: CASSLTGGGETQYF; CDR3nt: TGCGCCAGCAGCTTGACAGGGGGCGGAGAGACCCAGTACTTC
v_gene: TRBV4-2; len: 17; abundance: -; d_gene: TRBD2; j_gene: TRBJ2-1; CDR3aa: CASSQSPRTSGHNEQFF; CDR3nt: TGTGCCAGCAGCCAGAGTCCCAGGACTAGCGGACACAATGAGCAGTTCTTC
v_gene: TRBV6-4; len: 15; abundance: few; d_gene: -; j_gene: TRBJ2-1; CDR3aa: CASSDTDSSYNEQFF; CDR3nt: TGTGCCAGCAGTGACACTGACTCATCCTACAATGAGCAGTTCTTC
v_gene: TRBV19; len: 16; abundance: few; d_gene: -; j_gene: TRBJ1-1; CDR3aa: CASSPDRGWMNTEAFF; CDR3nt: TGTGCCAGTAGTCCCGACCGGGGATGGATGAACACTGAAGCTTTCTTT
v_gene: TRBV7-2; len: 14; abundance: -; d_gene: TRBD2; j_gene: TRBJ2-5; CDR3aa: CASKVDGGGETQYF; CDR3nt: TGTGCCAGCAAGGTCGACGGGGGGGGAGAGACCCAGTACTTC
v_gene: TRBV5-4; len: 14; abundance: -; d_gene: -; j_gene: TRBJ1-1; CDR3aa: CASSSGRAGTEAFF; CDR3nt: TGTGCCAGCAGCTCCGGACGCGCGGGCACTGAAGCTTTCTTT
v_gene: TRBV3-1/TRBV3-2; len: 12; abundance: -; d_gene: -; j_gene: TRBJ1-2; CDR3aa: CASSLRNRDTHF; CDR3nt: TGTGCCAGCAGCCTGCGCAACCGGGACACCCACTTC
v_gene: TRBV20-1; len: 14; abundance: -; d_gene: TRBD1; j_gene: TRBJ1-5; CDR3aa: CSASVQGVGQPQHF; CDR3nt: TGCAGTGCTAGTGTACAGGGGGTAGGTCAGCCCCAGCATTTT
v_gene: TRBV7-8; len: 15; abundance: few; d_gene: TRBD1; j_gene: TRBJ2-1; CDR3aa: CASSLGTGRGHEQFF; CDR3nt: TGTGCCAGCAGCCTCGGGACAGGGAGAGGGCATGAGCAGTTCTTC
v_gene: TRBV9; len: 15; abundance: -; d_gene: -; j_gene: TRBJ1-6; CDR3aa: CASTKESSYNSPLHF; CDR3nt: TGTGCCAGCACCAAGGAGAGCTCCTATAATTCACCCCTCCACTTT
v_gene: TRBV6-5; len: 13; abundance: -; d_gene: -; j_gene: TRBJ2-4; CDR3aa: CASRLTAGNIQYF; CDR3nt: TGTGCCAGCAGGCTAACGGCGGGAAACATTCAGTACTTC
v_gene: TRBV6-5; len: 14; abundance: -; d_gene: TRBD1; j_gene: TRBJ1-1; CDR3aa: CASSYGQGASEAFF; CDR3nt: TGTGCCAGCAGTTACGGGCAGGGGGCTTCTGAAGCTTTCTTT
v_gene: TRBV5-1; len: 14; abundance: -; d_gene: -; j_gene: TRBJ2-3; CDR3aa: CASSLVLTTDTQYF; CDR3nt: TGCGCCAGCAGCTTGGTTCTAACCACAGATACGCAGTATTTT
v_gene: TRBV19; len: 17; abundance: few; d_gene: -; j_gene: TRBJ1-3; CDR3aa: CASSKGARPGEGNTIYF; CDR3nt: TGTGCCAGTAGTAAGGGAGCCCGACCCGGAGAGGGAAACACCATATATTTT
v_gene: TRBV6-5; len: 14; abundance: -; d_gene: -; j_gene: TRBJ1-4; CDR3aa: CASSSIGEDEKLFF; CDR3nt: TGTGCCAGCAGTTCGATTGGGGAGGATGAAAAACTGTTTTTT
v_gene: TRBV7-3; len: 14; abundance: -; d_gene: -; j_gene: TRBJ1-1; CDR3aa: CASSLQGFNTEAFF; CDR3nt: TGTGCCAGCAGCTTACAGGGTTTTAATACTGAAGCTTTCTTT
v_gene: TRBV10-3; len: 13; abundance: -; d_gene: -; j_gene: TRBJ1-1; CDR3aa: CAIRTGRNTEAFF; CDR3nt: TGTGCCATCAGGACAGGACGGAACACTGAAGCTTTCTTT
v_gene: TRBV10-3; len: 14; abundance: once; d_gene: TRBD2; j_gene: TRBJ2-1; CDR3aa: CAISGASGVNEQFF; CDR3nt: TGTGCCATCAGTGGGGCTAGCGGTGTTAATGAGCAGTTCTTC
v_gene: TRBV6-2/TRBV6-3; len: 16; abundance: -; d_gene: -; j_gene: TRBJ2-1; CDR3aa: CASSYVGGSSYNEQFF; CDR3nt: TGTGCCAGCAGTTACGTTGGTGGGAGCTCCTACAATGAGCAGTTCTTC
v_gene: TRBV15; len: 14; abundance: -; d_gene: -; j_gene: TRBJ1-5; CDR3aa: CATSRGHRNQPQHF; CDR3nt: TGTGCCACCAGCAGGGGACACCGGAATCAGCCCCAGCATTTT
v_gene: TRBV3-1/TRBV3-2; len: 17; abundance: -; d_gene: -; j_gene: TRBJ1-5; CDR3aa: CASQKEGVEGSNQPQHF; CDR3nt: TGTGCCAGCCAGAAGGAGGGAGTAGAGGGTAGCAATCAGCCCCAGCATTTT
v_gene: TRBV3-1/TRBV3-2; len: 18; abundance: few; d_gene: TRBD2; j_gene: TRBJ2-1; CDR3aa: CASSQDLWSSGGANEQFF; CDR3nt: TGTGCCAGCAGCCAAGATCTTTGGTCTAGCGGGGGGGCCAATGAGCAGTTCTTC
v_gene: TRBV28; len: 13; abundance: -; d_gene: -; j_gene: TRBJ1-4; CDR3aa: CASVGEVREKLFF; CDR3nt: TGTGCCAGCGTCGGGGAAGTGAGGGAAAAACTGTTTTTT